This passage covers 29 T cell receptor beta chains from one sample sequenced in a study of blood T cell repertoires in COVID-19. Profiled with immunoSEQ multiplex PCR; TCRdb holds only in-frame clones, not every one. The table has 130,000 to 150,000 clones, over 70% seen once; the top ten hold 1.7%. The source material was peripheral blood. The receptors here all came from a woman in her fifties or sixties with acute or convalescent COVID-19.

V gene TRBV3-1 (or the pseudogene TRBV3-2) combines with J gene TRBJ2-3; TRBD2 matches at 13 bases. This CDR3 is built from 14 residues. Looked up from germline, CDR1 is LGHDT and CDR2 is YNNKEL (reference sequence). V lost 5 bases and J lost 6; bases outside the gene matches: 2. The CDR3 region is CASSWTSGSDTQYF. CDR3 bases: TGTGCCAGCAGCTGGACTAGCGGGAGTGATACGCAGTATTTT.

The J gene is TRBJ1-1, the V gene TRBV12-3 or TRBV12-4; 10 nucleotides align to TRBD1. The CDR3 has 13 residues. The V gene end was trimmed by 0 bases and the J gene end by 11 bases; junction bases not matched to a gene: 3. The CDR3 nucleotides read TGTGCCAGCAGTTTAGCGGGACAGGGGAGGGCTTTCTTT. It encodes CASSLAGQGRAFF.

The chain recombines TRBV9 with TRBJ1-4; 7 bases line up with TRBD1. The CDR3 spans 15 residues. V trimming: 4 bases; J trimming: 8 bases; junction bases outside the gene matches: 11. Germline V lookup: CDR1 SGDLS, CDR2 YYNGEE. Here the CDR3 DNA reads TGTGCCAGCAGCCACAGGGGATTGATACTCGAAAAACTGTTTTTT. Amino acid sequence: CASSHRGLILEKLFF.

The J gene is TRBJ1-2, the V gene TRBV19; D ambiguous. The germline CDR1 and CDR2 sequences are LNHDA and SQIVND (reference sequence). The CDR3 runs 10 residues. The CDR3 nucleotides read TGTGGTGGAACAGACTATGGCTACACCTTC. Amino acid sequence: CGGTDYGYTF. Based on the CDR3 plus reference TRBV19 and TRBJ1-2, the full variable domain is DGGITQSPKYLFRKEGQNVTLSCEQNLNHDAMYWYRQDPGQGLRLIYYSQIVNDFQKGDIAEGYSVSREKKESFPLTVTSAQKNPTAFYLCGGTDYGYTFGSGTRLTVV.

This clone was seen just once. This chain links TRBV27 with TRBJ1-2; no clear D gene. The V end was cut by 6 bases, the J end by 4 bases, with 12 bases between. The germline CDR1 and CDR2 sequences are MNHEY and SMNVEV (reference sequence). The CDR3 has 13 amino acids. In DNA, the CDR3 is TGTGCCAGCAGCCCGGCGGGTGGCTATGGCTACACCTTC. Protein sequence: CASSPAGGYGYTF.

The chain carries TRBV7-9 and TRBJ1-1; TRBD1 aligns across 9 bases. V was clipped by 5 bases and J by 1 base; unmatched bases: 5. The V gene's germline CDR1 is SEHNR and CDR2 FQNEAQ (reference sequence). The length of the CDR3 is 15 residues. The CDR3 sequence is CASSKGDRANTEAFF. In nucleotides, the CDR3 is TGTGCCAGCAGCAAAGGGGACAGGGCGAACACTGAAGCTTTCTTT. Looking up the rest from reference TRBV7-9 and TRBJ1-1 gives the full variable domain: DTGVSQNPRHKITKRGQNVTFRCDPISEHNRLYWYRQTLGQGPEFLTYFQNEAQLEKSRLLSDRFSAERPKGSFSTLEIQRTEQGDSAMYLCASSKGDRANTEAFFGQGTRLTVV.

This chain links TRBV19 with TRBJ2-5; 8 bases agree with TRBD1. From germline, CDR1 is LNHDA and CDR2 SQIVND (reference sequence). V lost 5 bases and J lost 0; bases outside the gene matches: 11. The CDR3 length is 17 residues. This CDR3 is CASSPRTGQLDQETQYF. CDR3 sequence (DNA): TGTGCCAGTAGTCCGCGGACAGGGCAATTGGACCAAGAGACCCAGTACTTC.

As for this clone: A read error is possible here, since a much larger clone lies one base away. The DNA for the CDR3 is TGTGCCAGTCAGGGATCTGGGGCCAACGTCCTGACTTTC. Residues: CASQGSGANVLTF. This chain connects TRBV28 to TRBJ2-6, with a possible D match to TRBD1 (5 bases). The length of the CDR3 is 13 residues. V gave up 9 bases and J gave up 1 base, with 7 bases separating them. Germline lookup yields CDR1 MDHEN and CDR2 SYDVKM.

The V gene is TRBV7-9, the J gene TRBJ1-1; D gene unclear. Per the germline V gene, CDR1 is SEHNR and CDR2 is FQNEAQ (reference sequence). Trimming removed 5 bases at V and 5 bases at J, with 12 bases between. CDR3 length: 13 amino acids. This CDR3 is CASSPRTGTEAFF. Here the CDR3 DNA reads TGTGCCAGCAGCCCAAGAACCGGGACTGAAGCTTTCTTT.

This chain links TRBV3-1 (or the pseudogene TRBV3-2) with TRBJ1-1, with a tentative D call TRBD1 (6 bases). Germline assignment: CDR1 LGHDT and CDR2 YNNKEL (reference sequence). CDR3 length equals 15 residues. With 4 bases removed from V and 4 bases from J, the gap between germline ends came to 16 bases. This chain's CDR3 is CASSLQGIDSTEAFF. The CDR3 coding sequence is TGTGCCAGCAGCCTCCAGGGGATTGATAGCACTGAAGCTTTCTTT.

The chain has TRBV3-1 (or the pseudogene TRBV3-2) and TRBJ1-3; tentative D call: TRBD1 (6 bases). CDR3 length: 17 amino acids. CDR1 and CDR2 from the germline V gene are LGHDT and YNNKEL (reference sequence). V was clipped by 1 base and J by 4 bases, with 17 bases between them. The CDR3 nucleotides are TGTGCCAGCAGCCAAGCCCCACTCCCCGGACAGGGAAACACCATATATTTT. This translates into CASSQAPLPGQGNTIYF.

This chain joins TRBV7-2 and TRBJ2-1; 9 nucleotides agree with TRBD2. Germline CDR1 reads SGHTA; CDR2 reads FQGNSA. The CDR3 totals 15 residues. Losses at the gene ends were 1 base for V and 5 bases for J; bases not matched to a gene: 3. This CDR3 is CASSLVAGGDNEQFF. The DNA of the CDR3 is TGTGCCAGCAGCTTAGTTGCGGGGGGGGACAATGAGCAGTTCTTC.

This rearrangement joins TRBV5-1 to TRBJ1-1, with TRBD1 matching over 7 bases. This CDR3 contains 15 residues. After removal of 4 bases from V and 5 bases from J, the junction contained 11 bases not matched to a gene. Looked up from germline, CDR1 is SGHRS and CDR2 is YFSETQ. Here the CDR3 reads CASSTQPTGATEAFF. The CDR3, as DNA: TGCGCCAGCAGCACACAACCCACAGGGGCGACTGAAGCTTTCTTT.

This chain links TRBV7-6 with TRBJ2-7, with D maybe TRBD1 (5 bases). The CDR3 consists of 12 residues. Trimming removed 5 bases at V and 6 bases at J, with 11 bases between. CDR1 is SGHVS and CDR2 is FNYEAQ in the germline V gene. The CDR3 protein is CASSQRGTEQYF. The CDR3 DNA follows: TGTGCCAGCAGCCAAAGGGGAACCGAGCAGTACTTC.

The genes are TRBV28 and TRBJ2-3, with unresolved D. V was pared by 5 bases and J by 6 bases, with 6 bases between. The CDR3 contains 11 residues. Germline lookup yields CDR1 MDHEN and CDR2 SYDVKM. The CDR3: CASSRSDTQYF. In DNA, the CDR3 is TGTGCCAGCAGTCGGTCGGATACGCAGTATTTT.

The genes are TRBV7-9 and TRBJ2-3, with a possible D match to TRBD2 (6 bases). Germline loops: CDR1 SEHNR, CDR2 FQNEAQ (reference sequence). The V end lost 3 bases, the J end lost 0 bases, and 16 bases lay between the germline ends. The CDR3 is 17 amino acids. CDR3 sequence (DNA): TGTGCCAGCAGCTTCCCCGGGGAGGCGGGGAGCACAGATACGCAGTATTTT. This translates into CASSFPGEAGSTDTQYF.

J is TRBJ1-2 and V is TRBV29-1, with 10 bases that match TRBD1. The V gene's germline CDR1 is SQVTM and CDR2 ANQGSEA. The V segment lost 7 bases and the J segment 10 bases; nucleotides outside the gene matches: 6. This CDR3 is built from 11 residues. The CDR3 bases are TGCAGCGCCGGGACAGGGGCTCCCTACACCTTC. The encoded protein is CSAGTGAPYTF.

The chain carries TRBV12-3 or TRBV12-4 and TRBJ1-1; 7 positions match TRBD1. CDR3 length equals 13 residues. J was trimmed by 8 bases and V by 6 bases; bases with no gene match: 9. In nucleotides, the CDR3 is TGTGCCAGCAGCCCGACAGGGACCGGCGAAGCTTTCTTT. Encoded protein: CASSPTGTGEAFF.

The chain joins TRBV4-1 to TRBJ2-1; TRBD2 aligns across 8 bases. Germline V gene lookup returns CDR1 MGHRA and CDR2 YSYEKL. CDR3 size: 16 residues. V was clipped by 0 bases and J by 6 bases; unmatched bases: 7. The CDR3 bases are TGCGCCAGCAGCCAAGATCGTCTAGCGGGTTTCAATGAGCAGTTCTTC. Its translation is CASSQDRLAGFNEQFF.

The CDR3 bases are TGTGCCAGCAGCTTGACTAGCGGGAGTCACGAGCAGTACTTC. Protein product: CASSLTSGSHEQYF. This chain links TRBV7-2 with TRBJ2-7; 12 bases map to TRBD2. V gave up 3 bases and J gave up 5 bases; unmatched junction bases: 2. In germline, CDR1 is SGHTA, CDR2 FQGNSA. This CDR3 is built from 14 residues.

The chain joins TRBV9 to TRBJ1-4; D is uncertain. The germline gives CDR1 SGDLS, CDR2 YYNGEE. This CDR3 is 15 amino acids long. Trimming pared 4 bases from V and 5 bases from J, leaving 15 bases between. The CDR3: CASSYAAGGNEKLFF. CDR3 DNA sequence: TGTGCCAGCAGCTATGCCGCGGGAGGCAATGAAAAACTGTTTTTT.

This clone was seen only a few times. Distinct nucleotide sequences in the sample also encode this CDR3. V gene TRBV19 combines with J gene TRBJ2-1, with 7 positions matching TRBD2. CDR3 size: 13 residues. The V gene end was trimmed by 3 bases and the J gene end by 10 bases; junction bases not matched to a gene: 6. Germline CDR1 LNHDA, CDR2 SQIVND (reference sequence). The CDR3 loop is CASSIRLADEQFF. The CDR3 DNA is TGTGCCAGTAGTATTCGCCTAGCGGACGAGCAGTTCTTC.

The gene calls are TRBV15 and TRBJ1-2; a weak D match, TRBD1 (6 bases). Germline values: CDR1 LNHNV, CDR2 YYDKDF (reference sequence). With 7 bases removed from V and 8 bases from J, the gap between germline ends came to 14 bases. This CDR3 has 12 amino acids. The CDR3 coding sequence is TGTGCCACCACTGCAGGGGCGCGGGGCTACACCTTC. Its protein product is CATTAGARGYTF.

The gene calls are TRBV2 and TRBJ2-5, with 7 nucleotides matching TRBD1. CDR1 and CDR2 (germline): SNHLY, FYNNEI. The length of the CDR3 is 13 residues. V trimming: 8 bases; J trimming: 5 bases; junction bases outside the gene matches: 8. The CDR3 is CASQKGAGETQYF. The CDR3 DNA is TGTGCCAGCCAGAAGGGGGCGGGTGAGACCCAGTACTTC.

The genes are TRBV5-1 and TRBJ2-7; D may be TRBD1 (6 bases). V was cut by 0 bases and J by 6 bases, with 13 bases left in between. Per the germline V gene, CDR1 is SGHRS and CDR2 is YFSETQ. The CDR3 has 14 residues. CDR3 amino acids: CASSLAWQGTEQYF. As DNA, the CDR3 is TGCGCCAGCAGCTTGGCCTGGCAGGGGACCGAGCAGTACTTC.

This clone has a single count. CDR3 in amino acids: CASSATVIHNEQFF. The CDR3 nucleotides read TGTGCCAGCAGCGCGACAGTCATACACAATGAGCAGTTCTTC. The chain employs TRBV9 and TRBJ2-1, with D perhaps TRBD1 (5 bases). There are 14 residues in the CDR3. Germline-derived CDR1 and CDR2 are SGDLS and YYNGEE. V was trimmed by 3 bases and J by 5 bases, leaving 12 bases between them.

The chain is built from TRBV12-3 or TRBV12-4 and TRBJ2-7; no reliable D call. The V end lost 6 bases, the J end lost 3 bases, and 9 bases lay between the germline ends. The CDR3 is made up of 12 amino acids. This CDR3 is CASSLSGYEQYF. The CDR3 DNA sequence: TGTGCCAGCAGCCTTTCAGGCTACGAGCAGTACTTC.

The rearrangement joins TRBV3-1 (or the pseudogene TRBV3-2) to TRBJ1-1; the match to TRBD1 covers 7 bases. In germline, CDR1 is LGHDT, CDR2 YNNKEL (reference sequence). The CDR3 runs to 14 residues. The V segment lost 5 bases and the J segment 4 bases; nucleotides outside the gene matches: 7. The CDR3 is CASSSTGARTEAFF. The CDR3 DNA reads as TGTGCCAGCAGCTCAACAGGGGCGCGCACTGAAGCTTTCTTT.

The chain joins TRBV6-2 or TRBV6-3 to TRBJ1-6; possibly TRBD1 for D (6 bases). The germline V and J ends were trimmed by 2 bases and 4 bases, with 6 bases remaining between them. This CDR3 comprises 14 residues. The germline gives CDR1 MNHEY, CDR2 SVGEGT. The DNA of the CDR3 is TGTGCCAGCAGTTACGGACAGTATAATTCACCCCTCCACTTT. It specifies CASSYGQYNSPLHF.